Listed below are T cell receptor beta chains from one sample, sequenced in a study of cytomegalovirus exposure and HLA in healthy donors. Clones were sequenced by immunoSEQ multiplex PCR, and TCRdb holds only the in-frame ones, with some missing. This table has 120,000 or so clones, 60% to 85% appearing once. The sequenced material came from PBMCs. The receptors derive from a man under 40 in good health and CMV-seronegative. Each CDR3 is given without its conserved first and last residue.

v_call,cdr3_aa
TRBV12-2,ASRLGLAGGQGTDTQY
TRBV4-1,ASSQTLATDTQY
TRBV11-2,ASSLAGTGSNSPLH
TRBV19,ASSLGLNTGELF
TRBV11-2,ASSSITGAGELF
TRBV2,ASSMDGGSYEQY
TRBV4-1,ASSQDGGGVNTEAF
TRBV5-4,ASSLEGARSPLH
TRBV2,ASGRGLTNTGELF
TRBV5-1,ASSLTPTDTNTEAF
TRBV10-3,AISESTGGTHEQY
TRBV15,ATLAGAGSYNEQF
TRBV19,ASSIQQDTQY
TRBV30,AWSHLPGQGTDTQY
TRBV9,ASSVGERPTDTQY
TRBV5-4,ASSLAWPGLSYEQY
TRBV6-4,ASSAPGPLVGLKQY
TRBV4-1,ASSQFRTRSSYEQY
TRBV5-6,ASSSNYYGYT
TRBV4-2,ASSQAGVGGYT
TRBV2,ASSESFSGANVLT
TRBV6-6,ASSLQGAVANEKLF
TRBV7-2,ASSLIAGGSTDTQY
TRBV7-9,ASSLRASGSSSYEQY
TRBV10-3,AISEVQGGISNYGYT
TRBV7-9,ASSLRASGSSSYEQY
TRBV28,ASSLLRQGGGGWFSTDTQY
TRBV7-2,ASSSTGVGQPQH
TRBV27,ASSLLANTEAF
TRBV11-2,ASSLGRGTEAF
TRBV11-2,ASSLGGGSYEQY
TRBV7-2,ASSLAGGEVYGYT
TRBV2,ASRGGQTDTQY
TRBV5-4,ASSEGRSYNEQF
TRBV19,ASSPGRGFQPQH
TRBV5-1,ASRYGQGASYEQY
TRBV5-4,ASSPGDRGRSGDTQY
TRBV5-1,ASSLGGNPEAF
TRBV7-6,ASSASAGRNGEQY
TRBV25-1,ASSDFGDGKAF
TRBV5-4,ASSLFVLGVVNATNEKLF
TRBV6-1,ASSRGETQY
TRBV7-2,ASSDGTYNEQF
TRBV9,ASSVQYTNSPLH
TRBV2,ASREQGARGNTIY
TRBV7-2,ASSRLGTYNEQF
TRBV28,ASSLAGEKLF
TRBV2,ASTRRGGLAGRTDTQY
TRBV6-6,ASSREGLAKNIQY
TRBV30,AWTASSGNTIY
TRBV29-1,SVRRARGTEAF
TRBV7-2,ASSLRGGFATGELF
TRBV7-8,ASSLLGQGYEQY